The TCR beta chain described here comes from a study of yellow fever vaccine responses in identical twins. TCRdb recomputed calls from the RT-PCR reads with MiXCR, one row per CDR3 protein. In the table there are around 20,000 distinct CDR3 sequences, around 70% of which are singletons. The CDR3 has 15 residues. The junction had 5 bases not matched to a gene; V was cut back by 2 bases and J by 0 bases. Per the germline V gene, CDR1 is SQVTM and CDR2 is ANQGSEA. Sequencing used T cells from blood (PBMCs), unsorted or a sorted subset (not recorded which), obtained before or after yellow fever vaccination (not recorded which). This chain uses TRBV29-1 with TRBJ2-7; 9 bases line up with TRBD1. The source is a woman younger than 30 who received the yellow fever vaccine. CDR3 residues: CSVEYGDRASYEQYF. The CDR3, as DNA: TGCAGCGTTGAATATGGGGACAGGGCCTCCTACGAGCAGTACTTC.